The text below deals with one T cell receptor beta chain. Antigen unknown. These data belong to a study of shared clonotypes between healthy human individuals. Study details: A few men and a couple of women, aged 18 to 49, were donors. Findings and caveats of the study: The four-donor shared clonotypes exceeded non-shared clonotypes in generation probability, with non-shared ones scoring lower. In having few donors, the study represented limited genetic and exposure-history diversity.

Every one of the donors was a Caucasian adult that lived in Nashville, Tennessee. Trimming stripped 2 bases from V and 6 bases from J, with 14 bases between. In germline, CDR1 is SGHRS, CDR2 YFSETQ. CDR3 length: 15 amino acids. TCRdb's table, derived via immunoSEQ multiplex PCR, lists solely in-frame clones and lacks some. Of 2 million to 3 million clones listed, 80% to 95% are singletons. Sample: naive CD4+ T cells from PBMCs. The subset denotes: CD45RA+ positively selected. This chain joins TRBV5-1 and TRBJ2-2, with unresolved D. The receptor was derived from a man between 18 and 35 years old in good health. Some clones in this sample may be carry-over from other donors' samples. In DNA, the CDR3 is TGCGCCAGCAGCTTTATCGGAGTCCTAGCCGGGGAGCTGTTTTTT. Its translation is CASSFIGVLAGELFF.